These T cell receptor beta chains were read from a single sample in a study of T-cell reconstitution after alpha-beta-depleted transplantation in children. TCRdb re-called the PCR reads through MiXCR, storing one row per CDR3 protein. The sample consists of a few hundred thousand distinct CDR3 sequences, approximately 12% of them appearing once. This specimen was PBMCs, mostly from graft donor cells, taken 360 days after TCRalphabeta/CD19-depleted stem cell transplant. The receptors stem from a male patient younger than 18 who had a stem cell transplant for acute myeloid leukemia, so the T cells may come from the graft donor. Both conserved end residues are part of each CDR3. The D gene is left open where the match is weak. Only some rows state a clone size, as once, few, many or a class for expanded clones.

D gene: TRBD2
clone size: many
V gene: TRBV3-1
J gene: TRBJ2-7
CDR3 protein: CASSQTQGLAASYEQYF
CDR3 DNA: TGTGCCAGCAGCCAAACCCAGGGACTAGCGGCTTCCTACGAGCAGTACTTC

D gene: TRBD1
clone size: -
V gene: TRBV5-1
J gene: TRBJ2-7
CDR3 protein: CASSLAGQGAFEQYF
CDR3 DNA: TGCGCCAGCAGCTTGGCGGGACAGGGGGCTTTCGAGCAGTACTTC

D gene: TRBD1
clone size: -
V gene: TRBV7-8
J gene: TRBJ1-1
CDR3 protein: CASSLHGDRSSAFF
CDR3 DNA: TGTGCCAGCAGCTTACATGGGGACAGGTCGTCAGCTTTCTTT

D gene: -
clone size: many
V gene: TRBV5-1
J gene: TRBJ2-1
CDR3 protein: CASSFSGNSYNEQFF
CDR3 DNA: TGCGCCAGCAGTTTTAGCGGAAACTCCTACAATGAGCAGTTCTTC

D gene: -
clone size: few
V gene: TRBV7-2
J gene: TRBJ1-1
CDR3 protein: CASSDELDTEAFF
CDR3 DNA: TGTGCCAGCAGCGACGAGCTAGACACTGAAGCTTTCTTT

D gene: -
clone size: many
V gene: TRBV12-3/TRBV12-4
J gene: TRBJ1-4
CDR3 protein: CASPGAGGNEKLFF
CDR3 DNA: TGTGCCAGCCCCGGGGCAGGCGGTAATGAAAAACTGTTTTTT

D gene: TRBD2
clone size: -
V gene: TRBV7-9
J gene: TRBJ2-7
CDR3 protein: CASSPPIGGAGDSYEQYF
CDR3 DNA: TGTGCCAGCAGCCCCCCGATCGGGGGGGCGGGGGACTCCTACGAGCAGTACTTC

D gene: TRBD1
clone size: -
V gene: TRBV20-1
J gene: TRBJ2-1
CDR3 protein: CSALLDRYNEQFF
CDR3 DNA: TGCAGTGCTCTCCTGGACAGGTACAATGAGCAGTTCTTC

D gene: -
clone size: many
V gene: TRBV28
J gene: TRBJ2-5
CDR3 protein: CASSFPRLGGKETQYF
CDR3 DNA: TGTGCCAGCAGTTTCCCTCGGCTCGGGGGAAAAGAGACCCAGTACTTC

D gene: TRBD2
clone size: few
V gene: TRBV6-5
J gene: TRBJ2-5
CDR3 protein: CASIAGQTQYF
CDR3 DNA: TGTGCCAGCATAGCGGGGCAGACCCAGTACTTC

D gene: -
clone size: -
V gene: TRBV4-1
J gene: TRBJ2-3
CDR3 protein: CASSQEETTSTDTQYF
CDR3 DNA: TGCGCCAGCAGCCAAGAGGAGACCACTAGCACAGATACGCAGTATTTT

D gene: -
clone size: -
V gene: TRBV28
J gene: TRBJ2-7
CDR3 protein: CASSIQDVSSYEQYF
CDR3 DNA: TGTGCCAGCAGTATACAGGACGTCAGCTCCTACGAGCAGTACTTC

D gene: TRBD2
clone size: few
V gene: TRBV6-1
J gene: TRBJ2-2
CDR3 protein: CASSPGGLAVALAGELFF
CDR3 DNA: TGTGCCAGCAGCCCTGGGGGACTAGCGGTTGCCCTTGCCGGGGAGCTGTTTTTT

D gene: -
clone size: few
V gene: TRBV12-3/TRBV12-4
J gene: TRBJ2-5
CDR3 protein: CASSLRQEGTQYF
CDR3 DNA: TGTGCCAGCAGTTTGCGGCAGGAGGGGACCCAGTACTTC

D gene: -
clone size: few
V gene: TRBV12-3/TRBV12-4
J gene: TRBJ2-7
CDR3 protein: CASTASGAYEQYF
CDR3 DNA: TGTGCCAGTACCGCTTCGGGGGCCTACGAGCAGTACTTC

D gene: TRBD1
clone size: few
V gene: TRBV4-3
J gene: TRBJ1-2
CDR3 protein: CASSQEHGQDGYTF
CDR3 DNA: TGCGCCAGCAGCCAAGAACACGGACAGGACGGCTACACCTTC

D gene: TRBD2
clone size: many
V gene: TRBV5-6
J gene: TRBJ2-2
CDR3 protein: CASSPLARLAGNTGELFF
CDR3 DNA: TGTGCCAGCAGCCCCCTAGCCCGACTAGCGGGGAACACCGGGGAGCTGTTTTTT

D gene: TRBD2
clone size: -
V gene: TRBV20-1
J gene: TRBJ2-3
CDR3 protein: CSASLWEGLEYTDTQYF
CDR3 DNA: TGCAGTGCTAGTCTTTGGGAGGGCCTGGAGTACACAGATACGCAGTATTTT

D gene: -
clone size: -
V gene: TRBV7-2
J gene: TRBJ1-1
CDR3 protein: CASSLTKGAPEAFF
CDR3 DNA: TGTGCCAGCAGCTTAACGAAGGGAGCCCCCGAAGCTTTCTTT

D gene: -
clone size: many
V gene: TRBV4-2
J gene: TRBJ2-1
CDR3 protein: CASSQDGRGSSYNEQFF
CDR3 DNA: TGTGCCAGCAGCCAAGACGGAAGGGGTAGCTCCTACAATGAGCAGTTCTTC

D gene: -
clone size: few
V gene: TRBV20-1
J gene: TRBJ2-1
CDR3 protein: CSVPAGGGYNYNEQFF
CDR3 DNA: TGCAGTGTTCCAGCGGGTGGGGGGTATAACTACAATGAGCAGTTCTTC

D gene: TRBD2
clone size: few
V gene: TRBV10-3
J gene: TRBJ2-1
CDR3 protein: CAISESSGDYDEQFF
CDR3 DNA: TGTGCCATCAGTGAGTCTAGCGGGGACTACGATGAGCAGTTCTTC

D gene: -
clone size: many
V gene: TRBV28
J gene: TRBJ2-3
CDR3 protein: CASKGFPRQYF
CDR3 DNA: TGTGCCAGCAAAGGCTTTCCTAGGCAGTATTTT

D gene: -
clone size: many
V gene: TRBV20-1
J gene: TRBJ2-1
CDR3 protein: CSAILRPDSEQFF
CDR3 DNA: TGCAGTGCCATCCTCCGGCCGGACAGTGAGCAGTTCTTC

D gene: -
clone size: many
V gene: TRBV29-1
J gene: TRBJ2-7
CDR3 protein: CSVAGTEQYF
CDR3 DNA: TGCAGCGTTGCGGGGACCGAGCAGTACTTC

D gene: TRBD1
clone size: -
V gene: TRBV19
J gene: TRBJ1-5
CDR3 protein: CASTPYRGPNQPQHF
CDR3 DNA: TGTGCCAGTACCCCTTACAGGGGGCCGAATCAGCCCCAGCATTTT

D gene: -
clone size: -
V gene: TRBV20-1
J gene: TRBJ2-3
CDR3 protein: CSARAAASTDTQYF
CDR3 DNA: TGCAGTGCTAGGGCGGCAGCTAGCACAGATACGCAGTATTTT

D gene: TRBD2
clone size: once
V gene: TRBV4-2
J gene: TRBJ2-1
CDR3 protein: CAISSGDYGRVWRVSYNEQFF
CDR3 DNA: TGTGCCATCAGCTCGGGGGACTATGGCAGGGTTTGGCGAGTCTCCTACAATGAGCAGTTCTTC

D gene: TRBD2
clone size: -
V gene: TRBV9
J gene: TRBJ2-5
CDR3 protein: CASSLRTSGSGETQYF
CDR3 DNA: TGTGCCAGCAGCCTCCGGACTAGCGGGAGCGGAGAGACCCAGTACTTC

D gene: -
clone size: many
V gene: TRBV12-3/TRBV12-4
J gene: TRBJ1-3
CDR3 protein: CASSPTGTGNTIYF
CDR3 DNA: TGTGCCAGCAGCCCCACGGGGACCGGAAACACCATATATTTT

D gene: -
clone size: -
V gene: TRBV20-1
J gene: TRBJ1-3
CDR3 protein: CSADDSNSGNTIYF
CDR3 DNA: TGCAGTGCCGACGACTCAAACTCTGGAAACACCATATATTTT

D gene: TRBD2
clone size: few
V gene: TRBV7-2
J gene: TRBJ2-7
CDR3 protein: CASSLADLAGVYEQYF
CDR3 DNA: TGTGCCAGCAGCTTAGCGGACCTAGCGGGAGTGTACGAGCAGTACTTC

D gene: -
clone size: -
V gene: TRBV4-3
J gene: TRBJ1-6
CDR3 protein: CASSQEPSPGANNSPLHF
CDR3 DNA: TGCGCCAGCAGCCAAGAGCCGTCGCCAGGGGCAAATAATTCACCCCTCCACTTT

D gene: -
clone size: many
V gene: TRBV12-3/TRBV12-4
J gene: TRBJ1-3
CDR3 protein: CASRPNSGNTIYF
CDR3 DNA: TGTGCCAGCCGCCCCAACTCTGGAAACACCATATATTTT

D gene: TRBD2
clone size: few
V gene: TRBV4-2
J gene: TRBJ2-7
CDR3 protein: CASSQDLAGDSYEQYF
CDR3 DNA: TGTGCCAGCAGCCAGGATCTAGCGGGAGATTCCTACGAGCAGTACTTC

D gene: -
clone size: -
V gene: TRBV5-5
J gene: TRBJ2-1
CDR3 protein: CASSLSVGARPYNEQFF
CDR3 DNA: TGTGCCAGCAGCTTGAGCGTTGGCGCCCGTCCCTACAATGAGCAGTTCTTC

D gene: -
clone size: -
V gene: TRBV6-2/TRBV6-3
J gene: TRBJ2-4
CDR3 protein: CASSTGVTKNIQYF
CDR3 DNA: TGTGCCAGCAGTACCGGGGTCACAAAAAACATTCAGTACTTC

D gene: TRBD2
clone size: -
V gene: TRBV18
J gene: TRBJ2-7
CDR3 protein: CASSGLGVYEQYF
CDR3 DNA: TGTGCCAGCTCTGGACTAGGTGTCTACGAGCAGTACTTC

D gene: TRBD2
clone size: few
V gene: TRBV27
J gene: TRBJ2-1
CDR3 protein: CASSIGTSGLPYNEQFF
CDR3 DNA: TGTGCCAGCAGTATCGGTACTAGCGGATTACCCTACAATGAGCAGTTCTTC

D gene: -
clone size: -
V gene: TRBV7-9
J gene: TRBJ1-1
CDR3 protein: CASSLVKAAMNTEAFF
CDR3 DNA: TGTGCCAGCAGCTTAGTGAAAGCGGCGATGAACACTGAAGCTTTCTTT

D gene: -
clone size: few
V gene: TRBV18
J gene: TRBJ2-2
CDR3 protein: CASSPVRVPKATNTGELFF
CDR3 DNA: TGTGCCAGCTCACCGGTAAGGGTACCAAAGGCAACGAACACCGGGGAGCTGTTTTTT

D gene: TRBD2
clone size: -
V gene: TRBV9
J gene: TRBJ2-1
CDR3 protein: CASSVWTSGSSYNEQFF
CDR3 DNA: TGTGCCAGCAGCGTCTGGACTAGCGGGAGCTCCTACAATGAGCAGTTCTTC

D gene: TRBD1
clone size: many
V gene: TRBV5-1
J gene: TRBJ2-3
CDR3 protein: CASSPDRFFTDTQYF
CDR3 DNA: TGCGCCAGCAGCCCGGACAGGTTTTTCACAGATACGCAGTATTTT

D gene: -
clone size: few
V gene: TRBV18
J gene: TRBJ1-4
CDR3 protein: CASSPRRRAKEKLFF
CDR3 DNA: TGTGCCAGCTCACCACGGCGGAGGGCTAAGGAAAAACTGTTTTTT

D gene: -
clone size: few
V gene: TRBV5-1
J gene: TRBJ1-1
CDR3 protein: CASSFGVSTEAFF
CDR3 DNA: TGCGCCAGCAGCTTCGGGGTTTCCACTGAAGCTTTCTTT

D gene: TRBD2
clone size: -
V gene: TRBV20-1
J gene: TRBJ2-2
CDR3 protein: CSATVRGVTGELFF
CDR3 DNA: TGCAGTGCTACCGTCCGGGGGGTTACCGGGGAGCTGTTTTTT

D gene: -
clone size: -
V gene: TRBV5-8
J gene: TRBJ2-3
CDR3 protein: CASSPHPGPTDTQYF
CDR3 DNA: TGTGCCAGCAGCCCCCATCCGGGACCCACAGATACGCAGTATTTT

D gene: -
clone size: few
V gene: TRBV5-1
J gene: TRBJ2-1
CDR3 protein: CASSLAVTPTYNEQFF
CDR3 DNA: TGCGCCAGCAGCTTGGCCGTAACACCAACCTACAATGAGCAGTTCTTC

D gene: TRBD1
clone size: few
V gene: TRBV7-8
J gene: TRBJ1-1
CDR3 protein: CASSPRQGRMNTEAFF
CDR3 DNA: TGTGCCAGCAGCCCCCGACAGGGTAGGATGAACACTGAAGCTTTCTTT

D gene: -
clone size: -
V gene: TRBV10-3
J gene: TRBJ2-3
CDR3 protein: CAISPRGVAGTDTQYF
CDR3 DNA: TGTGCCATCAGTCCCCGCGGGGTAGCGGGCACAGATACGCAGTATTTT

D gene: -
clone size: few
V gene: TRBV9
J gene: TRBJ2-6
CDR3 protein: CASSVEGSGANVLTF
CDR3 DNA: TGTGCCAGCAGCGTAGAGGGATCTGGGGCCAACGTCCTGACTTTC

D gene: -
clone size: -
V gene: TRBV6-2/TRBV6-3
J gene: TRBJ2-7
CDR3 protein: CASRTIPIPYEQYF
CDR3 DNA: TGTGCCAGCAGGACTATACCCATCCCCTACGAGCAGTACTTC

D gene: -
clone size: few
V gene: TRBV15
J gene: TRBJ2-5
CDR3 protein: CATSRSPPGRPQETQYF
CDR3 DNA: TGTGCCACCAGCAGATCTCCTCCGGGACGGCCCCAAGAGACCCAGTACTTC